One sample yielded the 22 T cell receptor beta chains listed below, sequenced in a study of tumor-infiltrating lymphocytes in primary liver carcinoma. Starting from roughly 0.5 ug of total RNA, TCR beta cDNA was produced with a primer in the constant region. ARM-PCR was slightly modified, and three nested multiplex PCR rounds with it gave rise to the TCR beta libraries. Each of the first two PCR rounds ran roughly 9 cycles with TRBV1-TRBV30 forward and C-beta reverse primers. Via MiXCR, TCRdb re-called the multiplex PCR reads, giving one row per CDR3 protein. The table lists 300,000 to 400,000 distinct CDR3 sequences, around 60% of them singletons, with about 6.5% in the top ten. Unsorted whole blood yielded the blood RNA, and germline DNA was also extracted. The source material was peripheral blood. The receptors shown here come from a man between 40 and 49 years old with primary liver carcinoma and hepatitis B virus infection.

This clonotype was picked up a small number of times. At one boundary the junction diverges from the germline segment, which might be a read error. This chain joins TRBV11-2 and TRBJ2-1; a weak D match, TRBD2 (7 bases). The CDR3 loop spans 14 amino acids. Germline CDR1 is SGHAT and CDR2 is FQNNGV. The CDR3 DNA reads TGTGCTAGCAACTTCGGGGGGCCAATTGATGAGCAGTTCTTC. Amino acids: CASNFGGPIDEQFF.

As for this clonotype: A read error may explain this, as a much larger clone is one base away. This chain's CDR3 is CASSVQGVEAQYF. DNA for the CDR3: TGTGCCAGCAGTGTCCAAGGGGTCGAGGCCCAGTACTTC. The chain combines TRBV6-1 with TRBJ2-5; maybe TRBD1 (5 bases). Germline-derived CDR1 and CDR2 are MNHNS and SASEGT. The CDR3 consists of 13 residues. V lost 4 bases and J 9 bases, leaving 15 bases between the germline ends.

Turning to this clonotype: The junction shows a germline mismatch at one end, possibly a read error. The chain is built from TRBV14 and TRBJ2-1; 7 bases fit TRBD1. The CDR3 runs 14 residues. Germline CDR1 and CDR2: SGHDN and FVKESK. The CDR3 is CASSRTGRYNKQFF. In DNA, the CDR3 is TGTGCCAGCAGCCGGACAGGCCGCTACAATAAGCAGTTCTTC.

To note about this clonotype: A much larger clone lies a single base off, so this may be a read error. The chain carries TRBV12-3 or TRBV12-4 and TRBJ1-3, with D hard to call. Deletions cut 7 bases from V and 0 bases from J, with 10 bases between. The CDR3 contains 14 residues. This CDR3 reads CASTKGDSGNTIYF. In nucleotides, the CDR3 is TGTGCCAGCACAAAGGGCGACTCTGGAAACACCATATATTTT.

As for this clonotype: In this CDR3 the conserved last residue, phenylalanine or tryptophan, is missing, so a read error is likely. No DNA is shown, since the ends of the CDR3 on it are uncertain; the CDR3 is the one TCRdb lists. The rearrangement links TRBV4-2 to TRBJ2-1. The CDR3 has 13 amino acids, counting both end residues. Germline V lookup: CDR1 LGHNA, CDR2 YNFKEQ. CDR3 in amino acids: CASSQDCSNEKFI.

V usage is TRBV4-1 and J usage is TRBJ2-2; the D gene could be TRBD1 or TRBD2 (6 bases each). The CDR3 has 17 residues. The germline V gene has CDR1 MGHRA and CDR2 YSYEKL. The germline V and J ends were trimmed by 0 bases and 14 bases, with 25 bases remaining between them. CDR3 sequence (DNA): TGCGCCAGCAGCCAAGATCTATCGGGGGCCCAGGCCGGTGAACTGTTTTTT. Its translation is CASSQDLSGAQAGELFF.

In this sample, this clonotype turned up many times. This chain joins TRBV29-1 and TRBJ1-1; possibly TRBD1 for D (6 bases). CDR3 size: 14 residues. In germline, CDR1 is SQVTM, CDR2 ANQGSEA. The V end was cut by 4 bases, the J end by 4 bases, with 16 bases between. DNA for the CDR3: TGCAGCGTTGCCGGCTACAAGGGGGGCACTGAAGCTTTCTTT. Residues: CSVAGYKGGTEAFF.

Concerning this clonotype: A clone one base away is much larger, so this may be a read error. The chain links TRBV5-6 to TRBJ2-2; D is unresolved. V dropped 4 bases and J dropped 5 bases, with 9 bases sitting between them. The CDR3 runs to 13 residues. The germline V gene has CDR1 SGHDT and CDR2 YYEEEE. CDR3 protein: CASSHRNTGELFF. CDR3 nucleotides: TGTGCCAGCAGCCACCGGAATACCGGGGAGCTGTTTTTT.

Notes on this clonotype: One end of the junction does not line up with germline, which may come from a read error. The chain carries TRBV6-2 or TRBV6-3 and TRBJ1-5; 7 nucleotides match TRBD1. The CDR3 has 15 amino acids. The germline gives CDR1 MNHEY, CDR2 SVGEGT. In DNA, the CDR3 is TGTGTCAGCAGCCTAGAGACAGGGTTGACTCAGCCCCAGCATTTT. It is translated as CVSSLETGLTQPQHF.

Turning to this clonotype: Its ends do not fully match the called genes, so a read error is possible. The chain has TRBV7-9 and TRBJ2-5; D gene unclear. The CDR3 loop spans 14 amino acids. Germline loops: CDR1 SEHNR, CDR2 FQNEAQ (reference sequence). CDR3 protein: CTSSLGGQQETQYF. CDR3 in DNA: TGTACCAGCAGCTTAGGTGGGCAGCAAGAGACCCAGTACTTC.

The genes are TRBV7-9 and TRBJ1-2; unclear D gene. There are 13 residues in the CDR3. Germline values: CDR1 SEHNR, CDR2 FQNEAQ (reference sequence). Trimming pared 1 base from V and 7 bases from J, leaving 10 bases between. CDR3 sequence: CASSLEEGTGYTF. CDR3 bases: TGTGCCAGCAGCTTAGAAGAGGGCACTGGCTACACCTTC.

This clonotype appeared many times. The V call is TRBV4-1, the J call TRBJ2-7; D uncertain. The CDR3 sequence is 13 residues long. Germline CDR1 and CDR2: MGHRA and YSYEKL. Trimming left V 1 base short and J 3 bases short, with 7 bases between. For the CDR3, the DNA is TGCGCCAGCAGCCAAGGTCGGGTCTACGAGCAGTACTTC. Translating it yields CASSQGRVYEQYF.

This clonotype was recorded at least ten times. J is TRBJ1-1 and V is TRBV6-5; D is possibly TRBD1 (5 bases). Per germline, CDR1 MNHEY and CDR2 SVGAGI. V lost 6 bases, J lost 4 bases, and 24 bases lay in between. This CDR3 contains 17 residues. The CDR3 bases are TGTGCCAGCAGGAGACCTTCCGTCGGGGGGGTTGGCACTGAAGCTTTCTTT. It is translated as CASRRPSVGGVGTEAFF.

On this clonotype itself: A much larger clone differs from this one at a single base, so this may be a read error. The V gene is TRBV10-3, the J gene TRBJ2-7, with 7 bases fitting TRBD2. Germline V CDR1 and CDR2: ENHRY, SYGVKD. The CDR3 has 15 amino acids. The CDR3 loop reads CAISPTSAESYEQCF. For the CDR3, the DNA is TGTGCCATCAGTCCCACTAGCGCCGAGTCCTACGAGCAGTGCTTC.

Points on this clonotype: One end of the junction is discordant with germline, which a read error may explain. The genes are TRBV18 and TRBJ1-6; D possibly corresponds to TRBD1 (5 bases). Germline V lookup: CDR1 KGHSH, CDR2 LQKENI. The CDR3 covers 16 residues. The CDR3 sequence is CACSPRESSYNSPLHF. The CDR3 coding sequence is TGTGCCTGCTCACCCAGGGAGAGCTCCTATAATTCACCCCTCCACTTT.

As for this clonotype: A much larger clone differs by one base, so this may be a read error. It is likely a read error, because the conserved phenylalanine at the end of the CDR3 is missing. The rearrangement links TRBV12-3 or TRBV12-4 to TRBJ2-1; 11 bases match TRBD2. This CDR3 contains 14 residues. With 7 bases clipped from V and 9 bases from J, the junction kept 8 bases outside the gene matches. The CDR3 nucleotides read TGTGCCAGCAATCGACTAGCGGGATCGGTTGAGCAGTTCTTA. It yields the protein CASNRLAGSVEQFL.

As for this clonotype: A much larger clone is a single base away; this may be a read error. Because the CDR3 is missing its conserved closing phenylalanine or tryptophan, this is likely a read error. The gene calls are TRBV6-5 and TRBJ2-3; 9 positions match TRBD2. V was pared by 8 bases and J by 6 bases, with 18 bases of the junction left unmatched. The CDR3 has 17 residues. In germline, CDR1 is MNHEY, CDR2 SVGAGI. The CDR3 region is CASWAGGPRAQLDTQYL. CDR3 bases: TGTGCCAGCTGGGCGGGAGGGCCTCGTGCGCAATTGGATACGCAGTATTTA.

The chain joins TRBV11-1 to TRBJ2-7; D not certain. Trimming removed 7 bases at V and 3 bases at J, with 13 bases between. This CDR3 region has 13 residues. The germline gives CDR1 SGHAT, CDR2 FQDESV (reference sequence). The CDR3, as DNA: TGTGCCAGCAACTTGGGCAAGATCTACGAGCAGTACTTC. Its translation: CASNLGKIYEQYF.

The chain carries TRBV10-3 and TRBJ2-7; 11 bases are a match to TRBD2. This CDR3 spans 16 amino acids. Trimming removed 7 bases from V and 3 bases from J; junction bases left unmatched: 11. Germline V gene lookup returns CDR1 ENHRY and CDR2 SYGVKD. DNA of the CDR3: TGTGCCATCACATTTAGCGGGAGGGCCATGGTCTACGAGCAGTACTTC. Amino acids: CAITFSGRAMVYEQYF.

In its sample, this clonotype was seen once. Just one base apart from a much larger clone, this may be a read error. As the CDR3 is not closed by the conserved phenylalanine or tryptophan, this likely results from a read error. J is TRBJ1-1 and V is TRBV10-2, with D unresolved. V shed 6 bases and J shed 5 bases, with 13 bases lying between them. CDR3 length: 13 residues. Germline V gene data show CDR1 as WSHSY and CDR2 as SAAADI. The CDR3 nucleotides read TGCGCCAGCAGCAACTACAGAGATACTGAAGCTTTCTTA. Amino acid sequence: CASSNYRDTEAFL.

This clonotype has a handful of counts. The chain recombines TRBV7-9 with TRBJ2-1, with TRBD1 matching over 9 bases. V lost 6 bases and J lost 2; bases outside the gene matches: 2. The CDR3 runs to 14 residues. CDR1 and CDR2 (germline): SEHNR, FQNEAQ (reference sequence). DNA of the CDR3: TGTGCCAGCAGAGGGGACAGGGCCTACAATGAGCAGTTCTTC. Amino acids: CASRGDRAYNEQFF.

In regard to this clonotype: A much larger clone sits a single nucleotide away, making a read error possible. The V gene is TRBV4-3, the J gene TRBJ2-7; D is perhaps TRBD2 (5 bases). Germline CDR1 reads LGHNA; CDR2 reads YSLEER. The CDR3 extends over 15 amino acids. Trimming pared 2 bases from V and 0 bases from J, leaving 11 bases between. The chain's CDR3 is CASSQIAWSSYEQYF. CDR3 coding DNA: TGCGCCAGCAGCCAAATAGCGTGGAGCTCCTACGAGCAGTACTTC.